A single sample is the source of the 14 T cell receptor beta chains below, sequenced in a study of CD8+ T cells in alopecia areata. Sample treatment: oral pan-JAK inhibitor, 5-10 mg twice daily. Once RNA had been extracted, it was reverse transcribed into cDNA to act as the sequencing template. Profiled with immunoSEQ multiplex PCR; TCRdb holds only in-frame clones, not every one. This table holds about 210,000 clones, less than 65% found once. The material sequenced was CD4+ T cells sorted from blood, taken at week 4, from a patient treated with tofacitinib. These TCRs come from a human donor with alopecia areata.

The CDR3 DNA sequence: TGTGCCAGCAGCAACCGGGGGCGAGAGACCCAGTACTTC. Its translation is CASSNRGRETQYF. The chain couples TRBV21-1 to TRBJ2-5. TRBV21-1 is shown as a pseudogene. The CDR3 runs 13 residues.

This chain connects TRBV7-9 to TRBJ2-5; D possibly uses TRBD1 or TRBD2 (6 bases each). Germline V CDR1 and CDR2: SEHNR, FQNEAQ (reference sequence). Trimming took 3 bases from V and 5 from J, leaving 16 bases between them. This CDR3 contains 15 residues. The CDR3 coding sequence is TGTGCCAGCAGCTTCGGGGGCGCAGGTAGCGAGACCCAGTACTTC. Translation gives CASSFGGAGSETQYF. The whole variable domain, filled in from reference TRBV7-9 and TRBJ2-5, reads DTGVSQNPRHKITKRGQNVTFRCDPISEHNRLYWYRQTLGQGPEFLTYFQNEAQLEKSRLLSDRFSAERPKGSFSTLEIQRTEQGDSAMYLCASSFGGAGSETQYFGPGTRLLVL.

The rearrangement uses TRBV29-1 and TRBJ2-5; TRBD1 is a possible D gene (5 bases). The CDR3 has 10 amino acids. The V and J ends lost 6 bases and 7 bases respectively, with 9 bases between them. The germline V gene encodes CDR1 SQVTM and CDR2 ANQGSEA. DNA for the CDR3: TGCAGCGTAGCTCAGGGGACCCAGTACTTC. Translated, it gives CSVAQGTQYF.

The chain combines TRBV29-1 with TRBJ2-7; 11 bases agree with TRBD1. The ends lost 4 bases at V and 5 bases at J; junction bases unmatched: 7. Germline-derived CDR1 and CDR2 are SQVTM and ANQGSEA. The CDR3 totals 14 residues. The CDR3 nucleotides are TGCAGCGTTGGGGGGACAGGGGGTTTCCACGAGCAGTACTTC. Residues: CSVGGTGGFHEQYF.

The chain links TRBV25-1 to TRBJ2-1, with 8 nucleotides matching TRBD2. With 4 bases clipped from V and 2 bases from J, the junction kept 7 bases outside the gene matches. Per the germline V gene, CDR1 is MGHDK and CDR2 is SYGVNS. The CDR3 has 16 residues. The CDR3 sequence: CASSVLAGVAYNEQFF. For the CDR3, the DNA is TGTGCCAGCAGTGTTCTAGCGGGTGTGGCCTACAATGAGCAGTTCTTC.

V usage is TRBV30 and J usage is TRBJ2-5, with 11 bases that match TRBD2. The CDR3 sequence is 15 residues long. The J segment lost 5 bases and the V segment lost 0 bases, leaving 5 bases of the junction unmatched. In germline, CDR1 is GTSNPN, CDR2 SVGIG (reference sequence). For the CDR3, the DNA is TGTGCCTGGAGTGTTAGCGGGGGGGCCGGGGAGACCCAGTACTTC. It encodes CAWSVSGGAGETQYF. Full variable domain (rest looked up from reference TRBV30 and TRBJ2-5): SQTIHQWPATLVQPVGSPLSLECTVEGTSNPNLYWYRQAAGRGLQLLFYSVGIGQISSEVPQNLSASRPQDRQFILSSKKLLLSDSGFYLCAWSVSGGAGETQYFGPGTRLLVL.

The CDR3 DNA sequence: TGTGCCAGCAGTCCGATTGGTGGTTCACCCCTCCACTTT. Translation: CASSPIGGSPLHF. The chain employs TRBV27 and TRBJ1-6; no reliable D call. There are 13 residues in the CDR3. V was shortened by 5 bases and J by 9 bases, with 11 bases between the two germline ends. Germline CDR1 and CDR2: MNHEY and SMNVEV (reference sequence).

V gene TRBV25-1 combines with J gene TRBJ2-5; D tentatively reads TRBD1 or TRBD2 (5 bases each). This CDR3 is 16 amino acids long. V lost 4 bases and J lost 5, with 20 bases in between. The germline CDR1 and CDR2 sequences are MGHDK and SYGVNS. The CDR3 sequence: CASSGDLGTASETQYF. CDR3 bases: TGTGCCAGCAGTGGAGACCTAGGGACCGCCTCGGAGACCCAGTACTTC. Based on the CDR3 plus reference TRBV25-1 and TRBJ2-5, the full variable domain is EADIYQTPRYLVIGTGKKITLECSQTMGHDKMYWYQQDPGMELHLIHYSYGVNSTEKGDLSSESTVSRIRTEHFPLTLESARPSHTSQYLCASSGDLGTASETQYFGPGTRLLVL.

This chain links TRBV29-1 with TRBJ2-3, with D possibly matching TRBD2 (7 bases). Germline assignment: CDR1 SQVTM and CDR2 ANQGSEA. Trimming took 7 bases from V and 6 from J, leaving 20 bases between them. The length of the CDR3 is 14 residues. CDR3 coding DNA: TGCAGCGACCAGCCTGGCGGGGGCTTGGATACGCAGTATTTT. It yields the protein CSDQPGGGLDTQYF.

This chain links TRBV4-3 with TRBJ1-2; D is perhaps TRBD1 (6 bases). Germline CDR1 is LGHNA and CDR2 is YSLEER. V was clipped by 1 base and J by 0 bases, with 18 bases between them. The length of the CDR3 is 18 residues. For the CDR3, the DNA is TGCGCCAGCAGCCAAGTTTATGGCAGGGGCGAAGCTAACTATGGCTACACCTTC. As protein: CASSQVYGRGEANYGYTF.

The genes are TRBV7-2 and TRBJ1-2; D call uncertain. There are 11 residues in the CDR3. With 4 bases removed from V and 5 bases from J, the gap between germline ends came to 5 bases. The germline gives CDR1 SGHTA, CDR2 FQGNSA. DNA for the CDR3: TGTGCCAGCAGCTCCTGGTATGGCTACACCTTC. Its protein product is CASSSWYGYTF.

This clone has a handful of counts. The rearrangement links TRBV2 to TRBJ2-7; 8 nucleotides line up with TRBD2. This CDR3 contains 15 residues. Germline V gene lookup returns CDR1 SNHLY and CDR2 FYNNEI. V was pared by 1 base and J by 1 base, with 3 bases of the junction left unmatched. CDR3 sequence: CASSEGGGLSYEQYF. The CDR3 DNA reads as TGTGCCAGCAGTGAAGGCGGGGGGCTGTCCTACGAGCAGTACTTC.

The sample holds a few counts of this clone. The V gene is TRBV7-8, the J gene TRBJ1-2, with 9 bases aligning to TRBD1. The length of the CDR3 is 14 residues. V shed 8 bases, J shed 6 bases, and the junction held 10 bases outside the gene matches. From germline, CDR1 is SGHVS and CDR2 FQNEAQ. The CDR3 DNA reads as TGTGCCAGCGTACTGTCGGGACAGGGTGATGGCTACACCTTC. Residues: CASVLSGQGDGYTF.

The rearrangement joins TRBV7-3 to TRBJ1-1; D is unclear. Trimming removed 5 bases from V and 0 bases from J, with 13 bases in between. From germline, CDR1 is SGHTA and CDR2 FQGTGA. This CDR3 has 15 amino acids. The CDR3 reads CASSPPGSMNTEAFF. In DNA form, the CDR3 reads TGTGCCAGCAGCCCACCGGGATCTATGAACACTGAAGCTTTCTTT. The full variable domain, rest sourced from reference TRBV7-3 and TRBJ1-1, is GAGVSQTPSNKVTEKGKYVELRCDPISGHTALYWYRQSLGQGPEFLIYFQGTGAADDSGLPNDRFFAVRPEGSVSTLKIQRTERGDSAVYLCASSPPGSMNTEAFFGQGTRLTVV.